This entry describes one TCR beta chain. The CDR3 is 14 amino acids. Trimming removed 0 bases from V and 10 bases from J, with 13 bases in between. Germline V gene lookup returns CDR1 GTSNPN and CDR2 SVGIG (reference sequence). This record belongs to a study of T cell responses to AZD1222 COVID-19 vaccine. Produced via immunoSEQ multiplex PCR; TCRdb's table is partial and in-frame only. The sample has around 150,000 clones, about 91% seen once. The receptor comes from an adult in good health. The chain carries TRBV30 and TRBJ1-6; tentative D call: TRBD1 (6 bases). This sample comprised peripheral blood, obtained on day 0 of AZD1222 vaccination. The CDR3 loop reads CAWSVWGASSPLHF. The CDR3 bases are TGTGCCTGGAGTGTGTGGGGGGCGAGCTCACCCCTCCACTTT.